This TCR beta chain derives from a study of radiation and T cells in renal cell carcinoma. Study-wide results and limits: In blood, top tumor clones expanded by 2 weeks, shrinking by 4.

Data came from immunoSEQ multiplex PCR; TCRdb stores just in-frame clones and leaves some out. Of over 90,000 clones listed, approximately 82% are singletons. On this clone itself: Its matching antigen is unknown.

Germline assignment: CDR1 SGHKS and CDR2 YYEKEE (reference sequence). This CDR3 spans 13 amino acids. Trimming pared 3 bases from V and 3 bases from J, leaving 10 bases between. The time point: blood 4 weeks post-SBRT, at nephrectomy. Treatment here: 15 Gy SBRT to primary tumor, nephrectomy 4 weeks later. Nephrectomy followed 15 Gy stereotactic body radiation by 4 weeks. The J gene is TRBJ2-7, the V gene TRBV5-5; D not certain. The sequenced sample was blood, obtained from a patient whose treatment included radiotherapy and nephrectomy. The sequence derives from a man between 60 and 70 years old with renal cell carcinoma. CDR3 in amino acids: CASSSNTNYEQYF. CDR3 bases: TGTGCCAGCAGCTCAAACACGAACTACGAGCAGTACTTC.